This paragraph reports one T cell receptor beta chain. What it binds is not known. This sample was included in a study of T-cell memory formation after mild COVID-19. Losses at the gene ends were 3 bases for V and 4 bases for J; bases not matched to a gene: 11. The CDR3 sequence is 17 residues long. Germline CDR1 is DFQATT and CDR2 is SNEGSKA (reference sequence). General study results and limits: Detection of some responders pre-infection suggested pre-existing cross-reactive memory T cells participated. Clones that shrank (day 15 to 85) were balanced CD4/CD8, whereas later expanders leaned CD4+. CM and EM subsets held most contracting CD4+ clones; EMRA held CD8+ ones.

TCRdb passed the 5' RACE reads through MiXCR, listing each CDR3 protein once. The data hold 350,000 to 500,000 distinct CDR3 sequences, with about 22% observed a single time. This receptor was obtained from an adult woman who had mild COVID-19 (a few samples of this study predate the infection). Cell type and time point are not known. The chain carries TRBV20-1 and TRBJ2-2; 10 nucleotides align to TRBD2. The sample comprised PBMCs or a T cell subset sorted from them (not recorded which). CDR3 protein: CSASWGLAGDPTGELFF. The CDR3, as DNA: TGCAGTGCTAGCTGGGGGCTAGCGGGGGATCCCACCGGGGAGCTGTTTTTT.